This passage covers 7 T cell receptor beta chains from one sample sequenced in a study of cytomegalovirus exposure and HLA in healthy donors (dated by TCRdb to about 2017). The library was prepared using the immunoSEQ multiplex PCR assay. The table was pulled from immuneACCESS by TCRdb, which kept in-frame rearrangements only. Such tables lose some clones; where checked, under half of the loss comes from unresolved V genes, and the rest has no known cause. Within this sample are roughly 220,000 clones, with over 80% of them counted one time only. The ten largest make up 11% to 15% of the sample. The specimen was PBMCs. The receptors were sampled from a woman aged 30 to 39 in good health and CMV-seropositive.

The rearrangement joins TRBV30 to TRBJ1-2; D might be TRBD1 (5 bases). Trimming cost V 3 bases and J 2 bases, with 10 bases left between them. Germline V gene lookup returns CDR1 GTSNPN and CDR2 SVGIG (reference sequence). The CDR3 runs 13 residues. CDR3 region: CAWRQGTNYGYTF. The CDR3 DNA reads TGTGCCTGGAGGCAGGGAACCAACTATGGCTACACCTTC.

The chain uses TRBV2 and TRBJ1-2; tentatively, D is TRBD1 (5 bases). The ends were cut back, 1 base at V and 5 bases at J, with 20 bases in the middle. This CDR3 is built from 17 residues. Germline V gene sequence: CDR1 SNHLY, CDR2 FYNNEI. This chain's CDR3 is CASSEVGAGERRYGYTF. DNA of the CDR3: TGTGCCAGCAGTGAAGTTGGGGCCGGGGAGAGGCGATATGGCTACACCTTC.

The rearrangement uses TRBV9 and TRBJ1-1; TRBD1 agrees at 7 bases. The ends lost 4 bases at V and 4 bases at J; junction bases unmatched: 10. The CDR3 is 15 amino acids. The germline gives CDR1 SGDLS, CDR2 YYNGEE. The CDR3 bases are TGTGCCAGCAGCCCACAGGGGAGGACGCCCACTGAAGCTTTCTTT. Amino acids: CASSPQGRTPTEAFF.

A few counts support this clone. This chain connects TRBV30 to TRBJ1-2; D is possibly TRBD1 (5 bases). CDR3 length: 12 amino acids. Germline loops: CDR1 GTSNPN, CDR2 SVGIG (reference sequence). Trimming left V 3 bases short and J 3 bases short, with 8 bases between. The CDR3 nucleotides are TGTGCCTGGAGAAAGACAGACTATGGCTACACCTTC. This gives the protein CAWRKTDYGYTF.

This clone was counted between two and nine times. The J gene is TRBJ2-7, the V gene TRBV30, with 8 bases that match TRBD2. Germline assignment: CDR1 GTSNPN and CDR2 SVGIG (reference sequence). The CDR3 runs to 13 residues. The trim removed 2 bases at V and 0 bases at J, leaving 0 bases unmatched. CDR3 region: CAWSSGSSYEQYF. The CDR3 bases are TGTGCCTGGAGTAGCGGGAGCTCCTACGAGCAGTACTTC.

CDR3 sequence: CASSQTSAVDGYTF. The CDR3 DNA is TGTGCCAGCAGCCAGACATCGGCGGTAGATGGCTACACCTTC. This chain connects TRBV7-2 to TRBJ1-2, with unresolved D. The V end was cut by 5 bases, the J end by 6 bases, with 16 bases between. Germline values: CDR1 SGHTA, CDR2 FQGNSA. The CDR3 is 14 residues long.

The chain recombines TRBV4-1 with TRBJ2-7; 11 positions agree with TRBD2. The CDR3 loop spans 20 amino acids. The trim removed 1 base at V and 3 bases at J, leaving 17 bases unmatched. Germline V gene lookup returns CDR1 MGHRA and CDR2 YSYEKL. The CDR3 reads CASSQGPGRSTSGAHYEQYF. The CDR3 nucleotides read TGCGCCAGCAGCCAAGGGCCGGGCCGTTCGACTAGCGGGGCCCACTACGAGCAGTACTTC.